The 13 T cell receptor beta chains below all came from one sample that was sequenced in a study of T cells in women clearing cervical HPV infection (dated by TCRdb to the late 2010s). The library came from the immunoSEQ multiplex PCR assay. In its TCRdb copy, this immuneACCESS table keeps in-frame sequences only and misses some clones. Where compared with another copy, unresolved V genes explain less than half of these, and the others have no known cause. This sample's table has entries for about 26,000 clones. Together, the top ten hold approximately 10% of the sample. Source material: blood buffy coat. These TCRs come from a woman aged 18 to 75 with a cervical HPV16 infection that either progressed to CIN3+ or cleared (not recorded which).

As for this clone: The read comes to an end 3 residues before the CDR3 does, leaving the germline J gene to fill in the end. This chain connects TRBV19 to TRBJ2-7; D is undetermined. This CDR3 comprises 12 residues. CDR1 and CDR2 (germline): LNHDA, SQIVND (reference sequence). Trimming left V 2 bases short and J 6 bases short, with 8 bases between. Partial CDR3 DNA: TGTGCCAGTAGTATAAGGCCCACCGAG. Its protein product is CASSIRPTE. The CDR3 in full is CASSIRPTEQYF. The variable domain in full, with the rest retrieved from reference TRBV19 and TRBJ2-7, is DGGITQSPKYLFRKEGQNVTLSCEQNLNHDAMYWYRQDPGQGLRLIYYSQIVNDFQKGDIAEGYSVSREKKESFPLTVTSAQKNPTAFYLCASSIRPTEQYFGPGTRLTVT.

Remarks on this clone: The CDR3 end falls 3 residues outside the read, so it is completed with the germline J gene. V gene TRBV18 combines with J gene TRBJ1-5; maybe TRBD1 (5 bases). V was clipped by 6 bases and J by 5 bases, with 11 bases between them. The CDR3 is 13 amino acids. The germline V gene encodes CDR1 KGHSH and CDR2 LQKENI. This CDR3 is CASSQGEDQPQHF. CDR3 DNA, as far as it was read: TGTGCCAGCTCTCAAGGGGAGGATCAGCCC. The variable domain in full, with the rest retrieved from reference TRBV18 and TRBJ1-5, is NAGVMQNPRHLVRRRGQEARLRCSPMKGHSHVYWYRQLPEEGLKFMVYLQKENIIDESGMPKERFSAEFPKEGPSILRIQQVVRGDSAAYFCASSQGEDQPQHFGDGTRLSIL.

About this clone itself: The observed sequence ends 3 residues before the CDR3 terminus, with the missing tail filled in from the germline J gene. This chain uses TRBV2 with TRBJ1-5; D is possibly TRBD1 (6 bases). Germline loops: CDR1 SNHLY, CDR2 FYNNEI. Deletions cut 6 bases from V and 3 bases from J, with 12 bases between. The CDR3 consists of 14 residues. The DNA read from the CDR3 is TGTGCCAGCAGCACCACAGGGCTCAATCAGCCC. Its protein is CASSTTGLNQP. Given in full, the CDR3 is CASSTTGLNQPQHF.

For this clone: The sequenced fragment ends 3 residues before the CDR3 boundary, so the rest is inferred from the germline J gene. The rearrangement joins TRBV23-1 to TRBJ1-1, with D possibly matching TRBD1 (6 bases). TRBV23-1 is an ORF; its function is uncertain. This CDR3 has 18 amino acids. V lost 0 bases, J lost 1 base, and 18 bases lay in between. Here the CDR3 reads CASSQSEPGEWWNTEAFF. CDR3 DNA (partial): TGCGCCAGCAGTCAATCGGAGCCAGGGGAATGGTGGAACACTGAA.

Turning to this clone: The CDR3 is cut off 3 residues early in the read; its end comes from the germline J gene. This sequence joins TRBV5-1 and TRBJ2-5, with 11 nucleotides matching TRBD1. Germline values: CDR1 SGHRS, CDR2 YFSETQ. The CDR3 totals 16 residues. J was trimmed by 4 bases and V by 5 bases; bases with no gene match: 10. The chain's CDR3 is CASRRTGQGAAETQYF. Incomplete CDR3 DNA: TGCGCCAGCAGACGGACAGGACAGGGGGCTGCAGAGACC.

Turning to this clone: An end of the junction does not agree with germline; a read error may underlie this. Read coverage stops 3 residues before the CDR3 terminus; the germline J gene supplies the remainder. The same CDR3 is also encoded by other DNA sequences in this sample. The genes are TRBV6-2 or TRBV6-3 and TRBJ1-2; D not certain. This CDR3 is built from 11 residues. Per the germline V gene, CDR1 is MNHEY and CDR2 is SVGEGT. The CDR3 reads CASTDSYGYTF. The sequenced CDR3 bases are TGTGCCAGCACCGACTCCTATGGA.

On this clone: The DNA ends 3 residues before the CDR3 does, and the rest of the CDR3 is filled in from the germline J gene. The rearrangement links TRBV20-1 to TRBJ2-3; D might be TRBD2 (7 bases). The V end was cut by 4 bases, the J end by 6 bases, with 17 bases between. The CDR3 contains 14 residues. Germline V lookup: CDR1 DFQATT, CDR2 SNEGSKA (reference sequence). CDR3 DNA, as far as it was read: TGCAGTGCTAACCGGGGGGCTTCGTTCGATACG. Translation: CSANRGASFDT. The whole CDR3 sequence reads CSANRGASFDTQYF.

With respect to this clone: The missing CDR3 end, 3 residues past where the read stops, is filled in from the germline J gene. The rearrangement joins TRBV10-3 to TRBJ1-1; a possible D gene is TRBD1 (6 bases). Germline CDR1 is ENHRY and CDR2 is SYGVKD. The length of the CDR3 is 18 residues. V dropped 7 bases and J dropped 4 bases, with 28 bases sitting between them. This CDR3 reads CAIKGNAQGDVRGTEAFF. The part of the CDR3 DNA that was read is TGTGCCATCAAGGGTAACGCACAGGGCGATGTAAGGGGCACTGAA.

Concerning this clone: Read sequence stops 3 residues before the CDR3 end, and the germline J gene provides the missing end. The chain has TRBV12-3 or TRBV12-4 and TRBJ2-7; 9 nucleotides align to TRBD1. The ends lost 5 bases at V and 2 bases at J; junction bases unmatched: 4. The CDR3 length is 14 residues. The CDR3 region is CASSDGQGPYEQYF. The sequenced part of the CDR3 DNA is TGTGCCAGCAGTGATGGACAGGGGCCCTACGAG.

A word on this clone: Coverage ceases 3 residues before the CDR3 finishes, and the germline J gene fills in the end. The gene calls are TRBV18 and TRBJ2-5, with 12 positions matching TRBD2. The length of the CDR3 is 19 residues. V shed 5 bases, J shed 5 bases, and the junction held 18 bases outside the gene matches. Germline values: CDR1 KGHSH, CDR2 LQKENI. The part of the CDR3 DNA that was read is TGTGCCAGCTCATCCATGACTAGCGGGGGAGGATCATCACTGGAGACC. Translating gives CASSSMTSGGGSSLET. The whole CDR3 protein is CASSSMTSGGGSSLETQYF.

To note about this clone: From the germline J gene comes the end of the CDR3, since the read stops 3 residues before it. The V gene is TRBV19, the J gene TRBJ2-4; a weak D match, TRBD1 (5 bases). This CDR3 is 16 amino acids long. V lost 6 bases and J lost 0, with 15 bases in between. CDR1 and CDR2 (germline): LNHDA, SQIVND (reference sequence). CDR3 region: CASSPRQILAKNIQYF. The DNA read from the CDR3 is TGTGCCAGTAGCCCACGACAGATACTAGCCAAAAACATT.

Worth noting for this clone: An end of the junction does not agree with germline; a read error may underlie this. The read halts 3 residues ahead of the CDR3 end, with the missing end drawn from the germline J gene. The chain links TRBV4-2 to TRBJ1-5; no reliable D call. CDR3 length equals 14 residues. CDR1 is LGHNA and CDR2 is YNFKEQ in the germline V gene. The sequenced part of the CDR3 DNA is TGCGCCAGCAGCCAAGGGTGGACTAATCAGCCC. Encoded protein: CASSQGWTNQP. The entire CDR3 protein reads CASSQGWTNQPQHF.

With respect to this clone: The CDR3 goes on 3 residues after the read ends, and that part is filled in from the germline J gene. The rearrangement links TRBV18 to TRBJ2-6; D is possibly TRBD1 (6 bases). Per germline, CDR1 KGHSH and CDR2 LQKENI. This CDR3 is built from 15 residues. The V end lost 6 bases, the J end lost 3 bases, and 12 bases lay between the germline ends. The covered CDR3 bases are TGTGCCAGCTCGCAACAGGGCTTTGGGGCCAACGTC. Translation: CASSQQGFGANV. The full-length CDR3 reads as CASSQQGFGANVLTF.